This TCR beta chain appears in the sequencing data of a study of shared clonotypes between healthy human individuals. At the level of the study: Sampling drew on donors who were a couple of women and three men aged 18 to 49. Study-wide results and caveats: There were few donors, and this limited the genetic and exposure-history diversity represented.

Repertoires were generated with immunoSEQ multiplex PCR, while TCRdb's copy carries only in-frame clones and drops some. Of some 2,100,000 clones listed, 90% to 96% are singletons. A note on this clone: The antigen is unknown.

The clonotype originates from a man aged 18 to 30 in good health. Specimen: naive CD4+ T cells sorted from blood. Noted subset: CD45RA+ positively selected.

The DNA of the CDR3 is TGTGCCAGCAACACTCGCCCTAGCGGGAGGCCTCCTTTGTTCTCCTACGAGCAGTACTTC. Translation: CASNTRPSGRPPLFSYEQYF. The genes are TRBV6-7 and TRBJ2-7, with 11 bases identical to TRBD2. TRBV6-7 is an ORF for which the function is uncertain. The CDR3 totals 20 residues. Trimming at V came to 7 bases and at J to 0 bases, leaving 20 bases not matched to a gene.